This T cell receptor (beta chain) was captured in a study of cytomegalovirus exposure and HLA in healthy donors. Overall study context: HLA-typed donors were the source of some 85 million unique TCRs, which an early data release held. Broader study findings: A later analysis found most CMV-associated TCR beta chains apparently HLA-restricted.

The PCR employed 60 Vbeta primers together with 13 Jbeta primers. Per the study methods: In a later analysis, of 80 million to 90 million unique beta chains, about 12 million appeared in at least two donors. The data were produced by immunoSEQ multiplex PCR, yet TCRdb's version contains in-frame clones alone and is incomplete. The DNA gave D and trimming, while V, J and clone size come from that table. This table has about 77,000 clones, around 78% appearing once. In regard to this clone: Its antigen is as yet unknown.

The sample consisted of PBMCs. This clonotype was obtained from a man aged 35 to 55 in good health and CMV-seronegative.

The CDR3 spells CASRPTGGREKLFF. The CDR3 DNA follows: TGTGCCAGCAGACCGACAGGGGGGCGCGAAAAACTGTTTTTT. This chain joins TRBV6-6 and TRBJ1-4, with 9 bases that match TRBD1. Germline CDR1 is MNHNY and CDR2 is SVGAGI (reference sequence). The CDR3 is 14 amino acids. V dropped 6 bases and J dropped 8; count of bases not matched to a gene: 7.